This T cell receptor (beta chain) was captured in a study of graft-versus-host responses after intestinal transplantation. Background on the study: Following induction with anti-thymocyte globulin, all recipients were given tacrolimus and steroids for roughly three years. Study-wide findings and caveats: Recipient bone marrow held GvH clones, some seen earlier in ileum or blood. Early post-transplant HvG declines were associated with peak circulating GvH clone levels. Graft-versus-host to host-versus-graft clonal ratios in allografts were high in patients with graft-donor T cell macrochimerism.

Only one count was recorded for this clone. Its antigen is as yet unknown. Clones were read by immunoSEQ multiplex PCR, and TCRdb kept only the in-frame ones, dropping some. This sample has about 130,000 clones; around 90% occur once, and the top ten carry 0.19%. The sample here was unstimulated CD4+ T cells sorted from spleen or lymph node cells, taken before intestinal transplant. The sequence was obtained from a human donor who received an intestinal transplant.

The CDR3 region is CASSDLDRVNYGYTF. As DNA, the CDR3 is TGTGCCAGCAGTGACCTCGACAGGGTGAACTATGGCTACACCTTC. V usage is TRBV25-1 and J usage is TRBJ1-2; 7 positions match TRBD1. The junction had 6 bases not matched to a gene; V was cut back by 3 bases and J by 2 bases. Germline V gene sequence: CDR1 MGHDK, CDR2 SYGVNS. The CDR3 loop spans 15 amino acids.